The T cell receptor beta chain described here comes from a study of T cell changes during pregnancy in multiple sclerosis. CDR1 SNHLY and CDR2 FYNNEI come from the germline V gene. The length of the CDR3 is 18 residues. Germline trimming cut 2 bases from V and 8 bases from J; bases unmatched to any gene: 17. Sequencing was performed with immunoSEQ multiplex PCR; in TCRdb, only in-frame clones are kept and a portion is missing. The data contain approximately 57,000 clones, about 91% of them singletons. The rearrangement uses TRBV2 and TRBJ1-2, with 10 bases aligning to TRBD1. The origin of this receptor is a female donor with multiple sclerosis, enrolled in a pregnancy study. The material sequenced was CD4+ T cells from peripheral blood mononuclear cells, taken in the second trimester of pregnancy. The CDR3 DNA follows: TGTGCCAGCAGTGAATATGAAGACTTCGGGACAGGGGAAGAAGGCTACACCTTC. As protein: CASSEYEDFGTGEEGYTF.